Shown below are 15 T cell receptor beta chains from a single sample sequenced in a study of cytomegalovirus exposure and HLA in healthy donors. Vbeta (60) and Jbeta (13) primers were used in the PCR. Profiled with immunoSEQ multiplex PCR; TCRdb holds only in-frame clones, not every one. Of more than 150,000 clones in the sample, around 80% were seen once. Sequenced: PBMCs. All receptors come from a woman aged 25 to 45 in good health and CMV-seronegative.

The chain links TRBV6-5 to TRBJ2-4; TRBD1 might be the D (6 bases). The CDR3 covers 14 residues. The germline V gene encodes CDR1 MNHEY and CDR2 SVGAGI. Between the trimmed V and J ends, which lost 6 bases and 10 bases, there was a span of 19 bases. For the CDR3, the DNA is TGTGCCAGCAGCATAATTGGGGACACAGGGATTCAGTACTTC. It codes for CASSIIGDTGIQYF.

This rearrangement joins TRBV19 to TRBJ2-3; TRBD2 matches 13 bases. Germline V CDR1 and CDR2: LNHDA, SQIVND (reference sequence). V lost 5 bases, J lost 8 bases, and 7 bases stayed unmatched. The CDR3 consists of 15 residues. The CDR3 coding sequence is TGTGCCAGTAGTCTTAGGACTAGCGGGGGTGGTACGCAGTATTTT. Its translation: CASSLRTSGGGTQYF.

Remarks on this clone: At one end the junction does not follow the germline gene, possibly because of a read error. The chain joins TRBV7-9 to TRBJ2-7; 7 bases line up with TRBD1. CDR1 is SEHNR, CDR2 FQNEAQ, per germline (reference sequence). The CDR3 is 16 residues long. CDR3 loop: CSSSSRDSLTRYEQYF. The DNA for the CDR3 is TGTTCCAGCAGCTCCCGGGACAGTCTGACGAGGTACGAGCAGTACTTC.

The CDR3 nucleotides read TGTGCCAGCAGCGTAGGCGGGGAGAAAGAGACCCAGTACTTC. It specifies CASSVGGEKETQYF. J is TRBJ2-5 and V is TRBV9, with D tentatively TRBD2 (6 bases). CDR1 SGDLS and CDR2 YYNGEE come from the germline V gene. The ends were cut back, 0 bases at V and 3 bases at J, with 9 bases in the middle. CDR3 length: 14 amino acids.

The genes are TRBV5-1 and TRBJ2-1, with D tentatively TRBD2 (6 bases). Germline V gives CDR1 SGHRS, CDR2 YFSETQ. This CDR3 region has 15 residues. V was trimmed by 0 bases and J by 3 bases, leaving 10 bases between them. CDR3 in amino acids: CASSLDVGGYNEQFF. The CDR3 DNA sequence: TGCGCCAGCAGCTTGGATGTGGGGGGCTACAATGAGCAGTTCTTC.

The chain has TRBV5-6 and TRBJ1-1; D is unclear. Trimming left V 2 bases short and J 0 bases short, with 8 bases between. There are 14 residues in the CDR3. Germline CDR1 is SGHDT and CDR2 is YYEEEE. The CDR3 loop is CASSFGRMNTEAFF. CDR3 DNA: TGTGCCAGCAGCTTTGGTAGAATGAACACTGAAGCTTTCTTT.

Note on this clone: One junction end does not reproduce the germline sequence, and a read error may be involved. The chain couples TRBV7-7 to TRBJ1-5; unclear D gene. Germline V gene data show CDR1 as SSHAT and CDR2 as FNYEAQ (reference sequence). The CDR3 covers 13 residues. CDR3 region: CASSLATDQPQHF. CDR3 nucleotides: TGTGCTAGCAGCTTAGCAACAGATCAGCCCCAGCATTTT.

The CDR3 DNA follows: TGTGCCACCAGCAGGGTTGGAGGCGGGGGTGACACCGGGGAGCTGTTTTTT. Its translation is CATSRVGGGGDTGELFF. V and J are TRBV15 and TRBJ2-2; 7 nucleotides align to TRBD2. The CDR3 extends over 17 amino acids. Germline CDR1 and CDR2: LNHNV and YYDKDF (reference sequence). V lost 3 bases to trimming and J lost 3 bases; unmatched junction nucleotides: 10. The whole variable domain, filled in from reference TRBV15 and TRBJ2-2, reads DAMVIQNPRYQVTQFGKPVTLSCSQTLNHNVMYWYQQKSSQAPKLLFHYYDKDFNNEADTPDNFQSRRPNTSFCFLDIRSPGLGDTAMYLCATSRVGGGGDTGELFFGEGSRLTVL.

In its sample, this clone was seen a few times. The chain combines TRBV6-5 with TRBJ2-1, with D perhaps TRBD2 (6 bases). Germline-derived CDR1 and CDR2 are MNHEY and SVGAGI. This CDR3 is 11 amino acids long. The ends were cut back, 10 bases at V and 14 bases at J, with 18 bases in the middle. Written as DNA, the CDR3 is TGTGCCACCGACATCTCGGGAGTTAAGTTCTTC. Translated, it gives CATDISGVKFF.

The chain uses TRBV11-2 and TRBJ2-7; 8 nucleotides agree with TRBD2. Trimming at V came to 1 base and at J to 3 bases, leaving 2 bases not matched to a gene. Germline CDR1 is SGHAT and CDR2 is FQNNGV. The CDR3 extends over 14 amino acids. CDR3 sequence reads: CASSLGLASYEQYF. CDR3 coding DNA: TGTGCCAGCAGCTTAGGACTAGCGAGCTACGAGCAGTACTTC.

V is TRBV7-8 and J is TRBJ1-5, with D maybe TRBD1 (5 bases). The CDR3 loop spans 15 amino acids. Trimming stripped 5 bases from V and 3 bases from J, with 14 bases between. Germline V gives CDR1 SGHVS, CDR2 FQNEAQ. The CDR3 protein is CASSPQGSLNQPQHF. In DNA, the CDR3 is TGTGCCAGCAGCCCTCAGGGCAGCCTCAATCAGCCCCAGCATTTT.

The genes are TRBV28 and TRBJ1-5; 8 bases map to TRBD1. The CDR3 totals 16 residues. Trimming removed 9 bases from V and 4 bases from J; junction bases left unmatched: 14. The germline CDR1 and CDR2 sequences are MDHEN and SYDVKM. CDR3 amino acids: CASRDRYLVGNQPQHF. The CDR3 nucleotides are TGTGCCAGTCGGGACAGGTACTTGGTAGGGAATCAGCCCCAGCATTTT.

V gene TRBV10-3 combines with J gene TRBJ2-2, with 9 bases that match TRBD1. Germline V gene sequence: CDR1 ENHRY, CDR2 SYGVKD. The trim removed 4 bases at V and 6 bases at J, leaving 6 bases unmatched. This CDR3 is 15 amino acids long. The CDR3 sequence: CAISALGQGAGELFF. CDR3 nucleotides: TGTGCCATCAGTGCCCTGGGACAGGGAGCCGGGGAGCTGTTTTTT.

The CDR3 bases are TGTGCCAGCAGCTTAGTAGGCGGCCCCGTGGGTAATGAGCAGTTCTTC. Its protein is CASSLVGGPVGNEQFF. The J gene is TRBJ2-1, the V gene TRBV7-2; no clear D gene. CDR1 SGHTA and CDR2 FQGNSA come from the germline V gene. V was pared by 1 base and J by 7 bases, with 17 bases between. This CDR3 region has 16 residues.

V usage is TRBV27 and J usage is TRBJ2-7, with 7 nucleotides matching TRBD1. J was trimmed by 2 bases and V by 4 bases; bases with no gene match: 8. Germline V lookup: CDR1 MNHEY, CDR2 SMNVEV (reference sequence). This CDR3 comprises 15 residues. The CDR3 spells CASSWEQGTPYEQYF. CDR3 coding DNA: TGTGCCAGCAGTTGGGAACAGGGGACCCCCTACGAGCAGTACTTC.